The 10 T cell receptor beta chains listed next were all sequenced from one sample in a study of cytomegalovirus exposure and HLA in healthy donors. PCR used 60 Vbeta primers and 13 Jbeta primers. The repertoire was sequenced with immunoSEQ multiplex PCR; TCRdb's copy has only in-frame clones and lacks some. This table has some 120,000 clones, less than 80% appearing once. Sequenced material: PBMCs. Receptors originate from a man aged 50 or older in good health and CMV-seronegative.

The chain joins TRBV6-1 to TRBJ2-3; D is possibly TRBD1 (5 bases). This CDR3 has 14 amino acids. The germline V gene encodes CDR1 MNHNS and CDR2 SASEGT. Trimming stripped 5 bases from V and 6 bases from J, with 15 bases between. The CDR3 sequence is CASSLSRAWDTQYF. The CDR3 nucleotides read TGTGCCAGCAGTCTGTCCAGGGCGTGGGATACGCAGTATTTT.

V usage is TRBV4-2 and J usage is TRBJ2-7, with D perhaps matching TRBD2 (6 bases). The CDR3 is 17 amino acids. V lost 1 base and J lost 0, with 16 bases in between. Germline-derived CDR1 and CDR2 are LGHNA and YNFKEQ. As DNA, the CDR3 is TGTGCCAGCAGCCAAGGTCAGGGTGGAGGGTTCTCCTACGAGCAGTACTTC. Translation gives CASSQGQGGGFSYEQYF.

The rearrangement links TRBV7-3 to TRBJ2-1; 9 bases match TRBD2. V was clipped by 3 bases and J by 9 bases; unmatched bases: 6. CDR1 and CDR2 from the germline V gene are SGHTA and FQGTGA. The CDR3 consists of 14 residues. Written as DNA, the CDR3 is TGTGCCAGCAGCTTGGGCGGGGGGGCCGGTGAGCAGTTCTTC. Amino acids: CASSLGGGAGEQFF.

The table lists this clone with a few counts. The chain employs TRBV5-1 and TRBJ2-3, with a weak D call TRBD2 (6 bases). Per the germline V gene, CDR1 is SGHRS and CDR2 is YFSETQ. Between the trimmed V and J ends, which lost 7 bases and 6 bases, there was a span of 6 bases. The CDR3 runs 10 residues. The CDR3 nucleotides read TGCGCCAGCCGGGGGGATACGCAGTATTTT. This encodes CASRGDTQYF.

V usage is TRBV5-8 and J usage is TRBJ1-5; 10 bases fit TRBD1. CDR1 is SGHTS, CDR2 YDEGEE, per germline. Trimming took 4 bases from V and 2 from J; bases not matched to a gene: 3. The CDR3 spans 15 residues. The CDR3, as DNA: TGTGCCAGCAGCGGGGGACAGGGGCGCAATCAGCCCCAGCATTTT. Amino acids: CASSGGQGRNQPQHF. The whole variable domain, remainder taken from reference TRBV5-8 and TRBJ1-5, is EAGVTQSPTHLIKTRGQQATLRCSPISGHTSVYWYQQALGLGLQFLLWYDEGEERNRGNFPPRFSGRQFPNYSSELNVNALELEDSALYLCASSGGQGRNQPQHFGDGTRLSIL.

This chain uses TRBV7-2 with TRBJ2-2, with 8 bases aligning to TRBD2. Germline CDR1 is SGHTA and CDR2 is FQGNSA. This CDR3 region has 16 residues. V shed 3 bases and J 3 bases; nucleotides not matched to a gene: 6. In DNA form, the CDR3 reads TGTGCCAGCAGCTTGGCCGGGACTAGGGACACCGGGGAGCTGTTTTTT. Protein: CASSLAGTRDTGELFF.

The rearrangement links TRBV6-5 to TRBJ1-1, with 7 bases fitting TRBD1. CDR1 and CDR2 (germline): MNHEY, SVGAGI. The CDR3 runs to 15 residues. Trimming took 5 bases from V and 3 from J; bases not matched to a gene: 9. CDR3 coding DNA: TGTGCCAGCAGTGGCAGGGGGAAGGGTGACACTGAAGCTTTCTTT. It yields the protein CASSGRGKGDTEAFF.

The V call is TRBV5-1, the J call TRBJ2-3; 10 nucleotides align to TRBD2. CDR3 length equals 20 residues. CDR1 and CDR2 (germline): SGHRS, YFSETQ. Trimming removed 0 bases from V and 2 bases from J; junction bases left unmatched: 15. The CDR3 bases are TGCGCCAGCAGCTTGGACGGGGAGGGAGCGGGGGGGCTCATCACAGATACGCAGTATTTT. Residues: CASSLDGEGAGGLITDTQYF.

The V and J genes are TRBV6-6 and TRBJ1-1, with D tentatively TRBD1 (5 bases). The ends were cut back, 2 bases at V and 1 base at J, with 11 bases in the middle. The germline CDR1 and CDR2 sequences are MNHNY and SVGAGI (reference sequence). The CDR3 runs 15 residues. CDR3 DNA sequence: TGTGCCAGCAGTTACCCCCGACAGCCGAACACTGAAGCTTTCTTT. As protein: CASSYPRQPNTEAFF.

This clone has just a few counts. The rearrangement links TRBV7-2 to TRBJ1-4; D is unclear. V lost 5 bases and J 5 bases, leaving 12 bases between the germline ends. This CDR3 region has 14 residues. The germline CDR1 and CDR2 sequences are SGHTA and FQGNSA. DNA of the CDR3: TGTGCCAGCAGCCCTGGGCCCCCCAATGAAAAACTGTTTTTT. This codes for CASSPGPPNEKLFF.